This T cell receptor (beta chain) is drawn from a study of early T cells in non-severe SARS-CoV-2 infection. Study-level information: RNA in bulk from unsorted whole blood was sequenced, and chains were unpaired. General observations from the study: VDJdb matching skewed toward anti-spike CD8 responses, missing private and CD4 specificities.

This clonotype showed up many times. As yet, its antigen is unknown. Researchers tagged individual cDNA molecules with unique molecular identifiers. In TCRdb, the 5' RACE reads were re-called with MiXCR into one record per CDR3 protein. This table holds roughly 50,000 distinct CDR3 sequences, approximately 6% found once. The sample was whole blood, taken at baseline. This clonotype was obtained from an adult who was a healthcare worker with PCR-confirmed SARS-CoV-2 infection or an uninfected control (not recorded which).

CDR3 sequence reads: CASSLTPQETQYF. The DNA for the CDR3 is TGTGCCAGCAGCTTGACGCCACAAGAGACCCAGTACTTC. V usage is TRBV5-6 and J usage is TRBJ2-5; D gene unclear. The germline CDR1 and CDR2 sequences are SGHDT and YYEEEE. Deletions cut 1 base from V and 2 bases from J, with 6 bases between. This CDR3 comprises 13 residues.